This T cell receptor beta chain was profiled in a study of cytomegalovirus exposure and HLA in healthy donors. The V and J ends lost 0 bases and 3 bases, in that order; junction bases with no gene match: 9. This CDR3 region has 17 residues. The germline CDR1 and CDR2 sequences are LGHNA and YNFKEQ. Libraries were prepared by immunoSEQ multiplex PCR; TCRdb keeps only in-frame clonotypes and omits some of them. The sample gives about 82,000 clones, 93% of which show up once; 0.65% to 0.8% is in the top ten. Sequenced material: PBMCs. The sequence came from a man between 18 and 35 years old in good health and CMV-seronegative. The V call is TRBV4-2, the J call TRBJ1-2; 8 bases are shared with TRBD1. Here the CDR3 DNA reads TGTGCCAGCAGCCAAGACGAAGGACAGGGTCCCTACTATGGCTACACCTTC. Amino acid sequence: CASSQDEGQGPYYGYTF.